Below, 5 T cell receptor beta chains from the same sample are listed, as sequenced in a study of siplizumab effects on memory and regulatory T cells. Measured with immunoSEQ multiplex PCR; TCRdb has only the in-frame clones, and not every one. The data show approximately 84,000 clones, roughly 94% seen once. Material for sequencing was CD8+ T cells sorted from blood. These TCRs come from a human donor in good health.

The chain employs TRBV4-1 and TRBJ2-7, with no clear D. The germline CDR1 and CDR2 sequences are MGHRA and YSYEKL. This CDR3 comprises 18 residues. V lost 0 bases, J lost 3 bases, and 21 bases lay in between. For the CDR3, the DNA is TGCGCCAGCAGCCAAGATGGTTCTGCCGGGTACGTCTACTACGAGCAGTACTTC. Protein sequence: CASSQDGSAGYVYYEQYF.

CDR3 sequence: CASSQEGAYNEQFF. The CDR3 coding sequence is TGCGCCAGCAGCCAAGAGGGCGCGTACAATGAGCAGTTCTTC. V and J are TRBV4-1 and TRBJ2-1, with unresolved D. From germline, CDR1 is MGHRA and CDR2 YSYEKL. CDR3 size: 14 residues. V was shortened by 0 bases and J by 4 bases, with 7 bases between the two germline ends.

V is TRBV5-8 and J is TRBJ2-1; D may be TRBD1 or TRBD2 (6 bases each). Trimming removed 5 bases at V and 7 bases at J, with 13 bases between. Germline CDR1 is SGHTS and CDR2 is YDEGEE. This CDR3 spans 13 amino acids. The CDR3 loop is CASSVQGGNEQFF. The CDR3 bases are TGTGCCAGCAGTGTACAAGGGGGGAATGAGCAGTTCTTC.

This clone has just one count. The chain is built from TRBV13 and TRBJ2-3, with D hard to call. V shed 5 bases and J shed 0 bases, with 12 bases lying between them. The CDR3 extends over 15 amino acids. Germline values: CDR1 PRHDT, CDR2 FYEKMQ (reference sequence). This CDR3 reads CASSGPGRSTDTQYF. The CDR3 bases are TGTGCCAGCAGCGGCCCGGGTAGAAGCACAGATACGCAGTATTTT.

The rearrangement uses TRBV5-1 and TRBJ2-7, with 13 bases aligning to TRBD2. The CDR3 runs 16 residues. Germline V lookup: CDR1 SGHRS, CDR2 YFSETQ. J gave up 4 bases and V 4 bases, and 8 bases lay outside the gene matches. CDR3 nucleotide sequence: TGCGCCAGCAGCAGGGGGACTAGCGGGACAATTTACGAGCAGTACTTC. Protein sequence: CASSRGTSGTIYEQYF.